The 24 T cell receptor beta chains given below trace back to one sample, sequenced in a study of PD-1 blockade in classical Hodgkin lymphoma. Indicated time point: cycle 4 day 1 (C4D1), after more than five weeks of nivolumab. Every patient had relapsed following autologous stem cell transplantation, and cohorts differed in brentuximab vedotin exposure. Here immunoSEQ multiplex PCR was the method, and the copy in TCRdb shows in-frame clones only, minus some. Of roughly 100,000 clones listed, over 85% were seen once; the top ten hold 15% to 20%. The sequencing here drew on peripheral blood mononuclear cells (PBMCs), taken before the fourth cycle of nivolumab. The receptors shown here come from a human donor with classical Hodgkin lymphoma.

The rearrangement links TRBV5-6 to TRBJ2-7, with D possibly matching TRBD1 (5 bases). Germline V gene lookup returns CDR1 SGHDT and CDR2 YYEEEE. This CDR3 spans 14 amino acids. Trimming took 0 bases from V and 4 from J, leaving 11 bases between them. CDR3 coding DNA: TGTGCCAGCAGCTTGGAACAGGAAGCTTACGAGCAGTACTTC. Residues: CASSLEQEAYEQYF. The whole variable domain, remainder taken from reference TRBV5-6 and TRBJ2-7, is DAGVTQSPTHLIKTRGQQVTLRCSPKSGHDTVSWYQQALGQGPQFIFQYYEEEERQRGNFPDRFSGHQFPNYSSELNVNALLLGDSALYLCASSLEQEAYEQYFGPGTRLTVT.

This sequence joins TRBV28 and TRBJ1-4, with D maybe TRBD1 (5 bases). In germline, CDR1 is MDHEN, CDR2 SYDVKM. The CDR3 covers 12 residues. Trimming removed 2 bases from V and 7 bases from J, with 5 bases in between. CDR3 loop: CASSLGGEKLFF. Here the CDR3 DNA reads TGTGCCAGCAGTTTAGGGGGTGAAAAACTGTTTTTT.

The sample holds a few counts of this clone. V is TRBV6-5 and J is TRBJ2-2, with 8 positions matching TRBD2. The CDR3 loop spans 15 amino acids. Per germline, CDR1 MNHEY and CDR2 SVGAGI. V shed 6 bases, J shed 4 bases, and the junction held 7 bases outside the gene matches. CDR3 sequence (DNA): TGTGCCAGCAGCGCTGGACTAGCAGTCACCGGGGAGCTGTTTTTT. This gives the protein CASSAGLAVTGELFF.

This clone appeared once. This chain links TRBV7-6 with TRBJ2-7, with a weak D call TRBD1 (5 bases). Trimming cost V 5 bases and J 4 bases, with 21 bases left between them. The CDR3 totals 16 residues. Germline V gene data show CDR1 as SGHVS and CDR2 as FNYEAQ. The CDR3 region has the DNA TGTGCCAGCAGCCCGCAGAAGGGGCTTCTTCGATACGAGCAGTACTTC. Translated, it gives CASSPQKGLLRYEQYF.

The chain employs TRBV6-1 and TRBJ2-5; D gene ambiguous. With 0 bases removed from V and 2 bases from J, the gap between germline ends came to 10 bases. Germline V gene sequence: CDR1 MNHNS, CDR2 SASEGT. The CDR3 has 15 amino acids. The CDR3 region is CASSEALAVQETQYF. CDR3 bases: TGTGCCAGCAGTGAAGCGCTGGCGGTTCAAGAGACCCAGTACTTC.

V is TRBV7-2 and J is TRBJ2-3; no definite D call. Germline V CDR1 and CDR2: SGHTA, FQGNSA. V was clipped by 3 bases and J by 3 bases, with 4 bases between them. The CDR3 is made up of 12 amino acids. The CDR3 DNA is TGTGCCAGCAGCTTCGTGACAGATACGCAGTATTTT. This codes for CASSFVTDTQYF.

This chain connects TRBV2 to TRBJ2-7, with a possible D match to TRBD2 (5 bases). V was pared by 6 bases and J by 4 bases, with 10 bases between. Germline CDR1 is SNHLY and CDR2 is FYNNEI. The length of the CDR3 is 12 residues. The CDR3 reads CASRGTGYEQYF. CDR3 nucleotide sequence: TGTGCCAGCAGGGGTACGGGGTACGAGCAGTACTTC.

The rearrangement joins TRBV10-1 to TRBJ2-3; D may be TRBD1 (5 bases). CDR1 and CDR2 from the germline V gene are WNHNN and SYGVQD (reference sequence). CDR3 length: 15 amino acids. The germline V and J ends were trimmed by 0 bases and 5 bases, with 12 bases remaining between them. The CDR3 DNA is TGCGCCAGCAGTGAGTCGGGGCAGGCGGTAGATACGCAGTATTTT. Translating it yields CASSESGQAVDTQYF.

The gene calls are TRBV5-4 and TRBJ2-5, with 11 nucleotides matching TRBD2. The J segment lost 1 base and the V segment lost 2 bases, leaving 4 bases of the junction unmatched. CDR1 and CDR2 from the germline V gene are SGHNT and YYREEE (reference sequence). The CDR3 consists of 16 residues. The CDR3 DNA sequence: TGTGCCAGCAGCTTCGGACTAGCGGGCGGCCAAGAGACCCAGTACTTC. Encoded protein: CASSFGLAGGQETQYF.

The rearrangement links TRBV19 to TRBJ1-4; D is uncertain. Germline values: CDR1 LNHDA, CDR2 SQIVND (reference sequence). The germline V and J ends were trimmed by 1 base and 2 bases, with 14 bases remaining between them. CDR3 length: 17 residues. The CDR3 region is CASSIAYGRPTNEKLFF. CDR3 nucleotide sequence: TGTGCCAGTAGTATAGCCTATGGACGGCCGACTAATGAAAAACTGTTTTTT.

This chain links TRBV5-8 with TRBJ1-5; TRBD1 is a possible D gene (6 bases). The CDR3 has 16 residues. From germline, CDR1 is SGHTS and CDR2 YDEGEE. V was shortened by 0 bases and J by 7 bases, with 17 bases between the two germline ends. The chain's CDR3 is CASSLGKGRGGQPQHF. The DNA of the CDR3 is TGTGCCAGCAGCTTGGGAAAAGGCAGGGGAGGACAGCCCCAGCATTTT.

CDR3 loop: CATSQQDTQYF. The CDR3 region has the DNA TGTGCCACCTCCCAACAAGATACGCAGTATTTT. This chain links TRBV6-6 with TRBJ2-3; D gene ambiguous. Trimming cost V 10 bases and J 5 bases, with 10 bases left between them. The CDR3 extends over 11 amino acids. The V gene's germline CDR1 is MNHNY and CDR2 SVGAGI (reference sequence).

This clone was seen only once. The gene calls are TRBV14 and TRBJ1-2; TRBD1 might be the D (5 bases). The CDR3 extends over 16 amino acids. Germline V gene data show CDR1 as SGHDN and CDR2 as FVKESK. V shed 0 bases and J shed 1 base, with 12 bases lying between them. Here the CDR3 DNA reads TGTGCCAGCAGCCAAGATCTGGGGCCGTTTAACTATGGCTACACCTTC. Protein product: CASSQDLGPFNYGYTF. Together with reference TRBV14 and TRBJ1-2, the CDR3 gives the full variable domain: EAGVTQFPSHSVIEKGQTVTLRCDPISGHDNLYWYRRVMGKEIKFLLHFVKESKQDESGMPNNRFLAERTGGTYSTLKVQPAELEDSGVYFCASSQDLGPFNYGYTFGSGTRLTVV.

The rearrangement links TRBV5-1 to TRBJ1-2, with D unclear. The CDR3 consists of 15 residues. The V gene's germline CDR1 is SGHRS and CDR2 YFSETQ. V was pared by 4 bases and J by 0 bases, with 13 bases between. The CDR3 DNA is TGCGCCAGCAGCCCAGGACTCATAGCTAACTATGGCTACACCTTC. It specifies CASSPGLIANYGYTF.

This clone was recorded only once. CDR3 amino acids: CASSIGTAFRAEAFF. The CDR3 bases are TGTGCCAGTAGTATTGGTACTGCCTTTCGGGCTGAAGCTTTCTTT. The rearrangement joins TRBV19 to TRBJ1-1, with no clear D. Trimming removed 3 bases from V and 6 bases from J, with 17 bases in between. Looked up from germline, CDR1 is LNHDA and CDR2 is SQIVND (reference sequence). CDR3 length: 15 residues.

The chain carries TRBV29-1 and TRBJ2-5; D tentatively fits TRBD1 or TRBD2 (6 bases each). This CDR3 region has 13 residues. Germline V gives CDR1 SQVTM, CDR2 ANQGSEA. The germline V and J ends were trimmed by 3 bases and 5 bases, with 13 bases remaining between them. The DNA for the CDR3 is TGCAGCGTTGAGCCAGGGGAGGACGAGACCCAGTACTTC. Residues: CSVEPGEDETQYF.

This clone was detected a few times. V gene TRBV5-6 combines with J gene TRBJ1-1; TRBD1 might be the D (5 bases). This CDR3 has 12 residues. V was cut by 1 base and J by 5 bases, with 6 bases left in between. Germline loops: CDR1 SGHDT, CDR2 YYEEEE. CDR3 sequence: CASSLRGTEAFF. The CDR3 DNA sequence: TGTGCCAGCAGCTTGAGGGGTACTGAAGCTTTCTTT.

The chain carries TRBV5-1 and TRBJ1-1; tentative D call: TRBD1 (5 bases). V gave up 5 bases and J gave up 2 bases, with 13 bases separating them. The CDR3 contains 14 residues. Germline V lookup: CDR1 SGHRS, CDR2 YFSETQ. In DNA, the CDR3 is TGCGCCAGCAGTGCGGGGACGGAAAACACTGAAGCTTTCTTT. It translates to CASSAGTENTEAFF.

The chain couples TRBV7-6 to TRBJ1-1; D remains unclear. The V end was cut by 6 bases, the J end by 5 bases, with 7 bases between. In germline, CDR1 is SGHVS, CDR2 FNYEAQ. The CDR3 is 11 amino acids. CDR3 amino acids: CASSSATEAFF. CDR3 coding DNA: TGTGCCAGCAGTTCAGCAACTGAAGCTTTCTTT.

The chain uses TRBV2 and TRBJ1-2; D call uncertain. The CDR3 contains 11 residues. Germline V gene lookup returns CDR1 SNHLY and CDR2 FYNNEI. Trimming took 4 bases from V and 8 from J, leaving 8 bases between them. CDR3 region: CASSGRSGYTF. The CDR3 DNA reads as TGTGCCAGCAGTGGGAGGAGCGGCTACACCTTC.

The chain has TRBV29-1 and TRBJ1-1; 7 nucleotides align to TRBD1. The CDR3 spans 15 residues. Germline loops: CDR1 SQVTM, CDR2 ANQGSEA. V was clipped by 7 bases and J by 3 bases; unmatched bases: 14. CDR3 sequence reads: CSAVRSTGRDTEAFF. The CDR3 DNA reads TGCAGCGCTGTCCGATCGACAGGGAGAGACACTGAAGCTTTCTTT.

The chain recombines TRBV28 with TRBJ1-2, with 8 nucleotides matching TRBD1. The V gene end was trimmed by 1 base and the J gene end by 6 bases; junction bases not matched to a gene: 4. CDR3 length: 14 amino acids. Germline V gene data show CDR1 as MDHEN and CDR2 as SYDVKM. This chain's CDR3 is CASSLSGGENGYTF. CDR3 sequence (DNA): TGTGCCAGCAGTTTATCAGGGGGCGAGAATGGCTACACCTTC.

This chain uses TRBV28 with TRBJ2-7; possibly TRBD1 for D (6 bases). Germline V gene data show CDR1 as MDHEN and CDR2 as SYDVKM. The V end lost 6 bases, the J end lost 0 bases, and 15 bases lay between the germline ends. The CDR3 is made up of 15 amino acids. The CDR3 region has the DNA TGTGCCAGCAGGTCCACCAGGGGCCCCTCCTACGAGCAGTACTTC. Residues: CASRSTRGPSYEQYF.

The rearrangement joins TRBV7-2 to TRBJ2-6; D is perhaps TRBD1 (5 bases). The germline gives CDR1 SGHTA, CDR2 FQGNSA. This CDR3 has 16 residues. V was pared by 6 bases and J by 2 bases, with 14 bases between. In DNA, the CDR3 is TGTGCCAGCAGGGAGACAGATCGCGCTGGGGCCAACGTCCTGACTTTC. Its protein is CASRETDRAGANVLTF.